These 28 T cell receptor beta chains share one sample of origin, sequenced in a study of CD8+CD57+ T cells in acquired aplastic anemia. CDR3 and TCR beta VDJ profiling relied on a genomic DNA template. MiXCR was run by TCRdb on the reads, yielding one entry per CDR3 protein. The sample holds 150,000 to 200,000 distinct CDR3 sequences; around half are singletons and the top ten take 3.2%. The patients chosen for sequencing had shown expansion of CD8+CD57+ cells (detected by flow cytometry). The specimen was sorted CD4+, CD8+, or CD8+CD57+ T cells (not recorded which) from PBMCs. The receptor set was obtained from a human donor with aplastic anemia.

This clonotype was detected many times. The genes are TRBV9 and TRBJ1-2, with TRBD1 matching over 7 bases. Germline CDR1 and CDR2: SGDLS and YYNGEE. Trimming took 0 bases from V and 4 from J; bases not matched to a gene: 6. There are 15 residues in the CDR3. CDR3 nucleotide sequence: TGTGCCAGCAGCGTAGGGCCAGGGGGGATCTATGGCTACACCTTC. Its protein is CASSVGPGGIYGYTF.

CDR3 nucleotides: TGCAGCGCATTGGGCGGACTAGCGGGCGGGGAGACCCAGTACTTC. Translating gives CSALGGLAGGETQYF. The chain has TRBV29-1 and TRBJ2-5; 11 nucleotides match TRBD2. The V segment lost 7 bases and the J segment 5 bases; nucleotides outside the gene matches: 12. This CDR3 spans 15 amino acids. Looked up from germline, CDR1 is SQVTM and CDR2 is ANQGSEA.

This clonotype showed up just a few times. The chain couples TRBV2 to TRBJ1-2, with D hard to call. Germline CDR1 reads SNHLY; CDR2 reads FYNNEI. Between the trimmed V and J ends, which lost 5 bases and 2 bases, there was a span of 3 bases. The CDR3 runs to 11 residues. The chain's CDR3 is CASSPNYGYTF. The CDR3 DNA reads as TGTGCCAGCAGTCCGAACTATGGCTACACCTTC.

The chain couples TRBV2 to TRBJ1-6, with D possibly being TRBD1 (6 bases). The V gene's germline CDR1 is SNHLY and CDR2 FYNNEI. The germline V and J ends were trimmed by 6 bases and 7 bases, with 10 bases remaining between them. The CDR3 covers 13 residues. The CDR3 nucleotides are TGTGCCAGCAGCCTGACAGGCAATTCACCCCTCCACTTT. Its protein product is CASSLTGNSPLHF.

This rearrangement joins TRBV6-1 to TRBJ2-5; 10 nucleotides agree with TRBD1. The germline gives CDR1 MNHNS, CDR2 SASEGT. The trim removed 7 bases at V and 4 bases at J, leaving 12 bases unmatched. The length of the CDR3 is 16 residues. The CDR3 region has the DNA TGTGCCAGCACCCCATCCGGGACAGGGGCAACAGAGACCCAGTACTTC. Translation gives CASTPSGTGATETQYF.

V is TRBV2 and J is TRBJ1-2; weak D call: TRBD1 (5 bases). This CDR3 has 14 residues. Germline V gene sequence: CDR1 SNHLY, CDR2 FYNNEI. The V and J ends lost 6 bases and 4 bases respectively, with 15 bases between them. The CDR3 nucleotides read TGTGCCAGCAGCCCCCAAGGGACCGCCTATGGCTACACCTTC. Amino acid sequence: CASSPQGTAYGYTF.

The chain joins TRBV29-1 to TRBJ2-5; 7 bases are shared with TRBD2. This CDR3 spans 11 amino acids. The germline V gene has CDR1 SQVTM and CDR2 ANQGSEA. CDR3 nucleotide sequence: TGCTCGGTGGGGGGGAGGGAGACCCAGTACTTC. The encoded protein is CSVGGRETQYF. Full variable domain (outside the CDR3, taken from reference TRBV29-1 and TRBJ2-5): SAVISQKPSRDICQRGTSLTIQCQVDSQVTMMFWYRQQPGQSLTLIATANQGSEATYESGFVIDKFPISRPNLTFSTLTVSNMSPEDSSIYLCSVGGRETQYFGPGTRLLVL.

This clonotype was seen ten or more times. The DNA of the CDR3 is TGTGCCAGCAGTTTACAGGGGCGAGACACTGAAGCTTTCTTT. This translates into CASSLQGRDTEAFF. The chain employs TRBV7-9 and TRBJ1-1; 7 nucleotides align to TRBD1. In germline, CDR1 is SEHNR, CDR2 FQNEAQ (reference sequence). The CDR3 is 14 amino acids. V shed 6 bases, J shed 3 bases, and the junction held 7 bases outside the gene matches.

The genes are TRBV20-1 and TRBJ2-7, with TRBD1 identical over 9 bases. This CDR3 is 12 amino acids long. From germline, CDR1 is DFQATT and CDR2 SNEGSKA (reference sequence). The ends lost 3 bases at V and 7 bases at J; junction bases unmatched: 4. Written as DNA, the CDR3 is TGCAGTGCTAGCACAGGGGGCTGGGAGCAGTACTTC. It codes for CSASTGGWEQYF.

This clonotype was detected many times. The DNA of the CDR3 is TGTGCCAGCAGGCGCGGGACAGGGGAGACCACTGAAGCTTTCTTT. This sequence encodes CASRRGTGETTEAFF. The chain links TRBV10-3 to TRBJ1-1, with 10 bases matching TRBD1. This CDR3 contains 15 residues. V lost 10 bases to trimming and J lost 4 bases; unmatched junction nucleotides: 12. CDR1 ENHRY and CDR2 SYGVKD come from the germline V gene.

DNA of the CDR3: TGTGCCAGCAGCTGGACATTGAGCTACACCTTC. Amino acids: CASSWTLSYTF. The V call is TRBV2, the J call TRBJ1-2, with D possibly TRBD1 on 5 matching bases. V was trimmed by 6 bases and J by 9 bases, leaving 11 bases between them. Germline assignment: CDR1 SNHLY and CDR2 FYNNEI. There are 11 residues in the CDR3.

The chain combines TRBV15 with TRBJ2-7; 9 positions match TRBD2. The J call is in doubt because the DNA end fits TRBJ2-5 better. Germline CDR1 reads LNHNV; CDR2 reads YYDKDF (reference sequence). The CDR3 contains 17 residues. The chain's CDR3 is CATSRHLSGGYQETQYF. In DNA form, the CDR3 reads TGTGCCACCAGCAGACATCTGAGCGGGGGGTACCAAGAGACCCAGTACTTC.

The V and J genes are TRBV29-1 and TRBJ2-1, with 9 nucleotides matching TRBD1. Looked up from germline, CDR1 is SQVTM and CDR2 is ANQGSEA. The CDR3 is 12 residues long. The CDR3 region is CSGQGTFNEQFF. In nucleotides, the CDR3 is TGCAGTGGACAGGGGACCTTCAATGAGCAGTTCTTC.

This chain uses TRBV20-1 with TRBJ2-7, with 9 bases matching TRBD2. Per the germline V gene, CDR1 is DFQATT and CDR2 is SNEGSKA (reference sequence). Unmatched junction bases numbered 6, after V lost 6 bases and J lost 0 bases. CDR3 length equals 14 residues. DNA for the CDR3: TGCAGTGCAACTAGCGGGCTGAGCTCCTACGAGCAGTACTTC. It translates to CSATSGLSSYEQYF.

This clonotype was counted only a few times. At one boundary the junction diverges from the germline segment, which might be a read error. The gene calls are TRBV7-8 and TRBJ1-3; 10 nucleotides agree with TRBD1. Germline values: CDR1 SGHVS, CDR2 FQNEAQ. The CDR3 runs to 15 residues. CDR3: CACSLIQDRGDTIYF. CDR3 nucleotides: TGTGCCTGCAGCTTAATACAGGACAGGGGGGACACCATATATTTT.

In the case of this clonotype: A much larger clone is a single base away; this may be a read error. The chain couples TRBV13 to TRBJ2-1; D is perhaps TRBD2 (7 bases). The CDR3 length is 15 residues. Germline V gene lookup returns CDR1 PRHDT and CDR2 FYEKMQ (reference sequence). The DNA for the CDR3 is TGTGCCAGCGGCTTAGGACTAGGGAAGGGGGGTGAGCAGTTCTTC. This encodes CASGLGLGKGGEQFF.

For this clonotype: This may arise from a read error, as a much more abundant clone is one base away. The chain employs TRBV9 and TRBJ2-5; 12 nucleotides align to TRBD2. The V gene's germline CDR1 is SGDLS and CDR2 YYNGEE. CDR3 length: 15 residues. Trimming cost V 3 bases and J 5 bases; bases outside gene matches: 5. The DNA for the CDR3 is TGTGCCAGCAGCGCCTCTAGCGGGGGGGTGGAGACCCAGTACTTC. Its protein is CASSASSGGVETQYF. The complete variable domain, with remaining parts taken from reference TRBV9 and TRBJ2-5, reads DSGVTQTPKHLITATGQRVTLRCSPRSGDLSVYWYQQSLDQGLQFLIQYYNGEERAKGNILERFSAQQFPDLHSELNLSSLELGDSALYFCASSASSGGVETQYFGPGTRLLVL.

This CDR3 reads CASSGRTVYTEAFF. The CDR3, as DNA: TGTGCCAGCAGTGGCCGGACGGTCTACACTGAAGCTTTCTTT. The chain recombines TRBV2 with TRBJ1-1; D gene ambiguous. The V gene lost 4 bases and the J gene lost 3 bases, with 12 bases spanning the gap. This CDR3 region has 14 residues. Germline CDR1 reads SNHLY; CDR2 reads FYNNEI.

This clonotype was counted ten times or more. As DNA, the CDR3 is TGTGCCAGCGGGTCACAGGGTCGGATGAACACTGAAGCTTTCTTT. It specifies CASGSQGRMNTEAFF. The chain links TRBV12-3 or TRBV12-4 to TRBJ1-1; D might be TRBD1 (6 bases). Trimming cost V 8 bases and J 0 bases, with 16 bases left between them. CDR3 length: 15 amino acids.

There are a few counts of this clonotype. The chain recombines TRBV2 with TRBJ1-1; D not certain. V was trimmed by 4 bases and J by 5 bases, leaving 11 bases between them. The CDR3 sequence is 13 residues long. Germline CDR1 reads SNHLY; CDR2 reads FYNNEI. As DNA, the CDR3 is TGTGCCAGCAGTGTAGTAGAAGGAACTGAAGCTTTCTTT. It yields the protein CASSVVEGTEAFF.

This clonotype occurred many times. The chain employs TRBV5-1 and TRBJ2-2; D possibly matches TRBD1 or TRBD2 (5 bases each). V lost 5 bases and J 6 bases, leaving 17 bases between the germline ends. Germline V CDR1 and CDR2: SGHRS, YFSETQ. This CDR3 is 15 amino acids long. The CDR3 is CASSAGTQGSGELFF. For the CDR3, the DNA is TGCGCCAGCAGTGCCGGGACCCAAGGGTCCGGGGAGCTGTTTTTT.

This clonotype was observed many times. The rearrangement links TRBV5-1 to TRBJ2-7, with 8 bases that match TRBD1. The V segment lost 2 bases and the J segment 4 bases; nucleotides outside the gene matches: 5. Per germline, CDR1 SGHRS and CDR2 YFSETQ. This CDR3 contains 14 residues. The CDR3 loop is CASSFNRGAYEQYF. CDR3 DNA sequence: TGCGCCAGCAGCTTTAACAGGGGGGCATACGAGCAGTACTTC.

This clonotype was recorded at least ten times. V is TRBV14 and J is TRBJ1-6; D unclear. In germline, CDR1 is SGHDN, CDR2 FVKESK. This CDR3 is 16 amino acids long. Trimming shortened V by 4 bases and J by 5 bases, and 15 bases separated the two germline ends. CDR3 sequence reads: CASSPAGGSDNSPLHF. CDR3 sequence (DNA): TGTGCCAGCAGCCCAGCAGGTGGATCAGATAATTCACCCCTCCACTTT. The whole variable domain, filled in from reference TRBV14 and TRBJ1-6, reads EAGVTQFPSHSVIEKGQTVTLRCDPISGHDNLYWYRRVMGKEIKFLLHFVKESKQDESGMPNNRFLAERTGGTYSTLKVQPAELEDSGVYFCASSPAGGSDNSPLHFGNGTRLTVT.

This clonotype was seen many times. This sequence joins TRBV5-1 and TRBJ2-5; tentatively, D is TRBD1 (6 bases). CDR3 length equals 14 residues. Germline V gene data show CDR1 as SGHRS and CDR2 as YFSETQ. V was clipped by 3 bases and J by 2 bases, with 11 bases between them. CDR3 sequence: CASSSGTPQETQYF. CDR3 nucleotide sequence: TGCGCCAGCAGCTCCGGGACACCACAAGAGACCCAGTACTTC. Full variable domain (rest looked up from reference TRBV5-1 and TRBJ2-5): KAGVTQTPRYLIKTRGQQVTLSCSPISGHRSVSWYQQTPGQGLQFLFEYFSETQRNKGNFPGRFSGRQFSNSRSEMNVSTLELGDSALYLCASSSGTPQETQYFGPGTRLLVL.

CDR3 sequence: CASSLDRSYEQYF. In DNA, the CDR3 is TGTGCCAGTAGTCTGGACAGGTCCTACGAGCAGTACTTC. This chain links TRBV19 with TRBJ2-7, with 7 positions matching TRBD1. Per the germline V gene, CDR1 is LNHDA and CDR2 is SQIVND (reference sequence). The CDR3 runs to 13 residues. Trimming at V came to 5 bases and at J to 1 base, leaving 2 bases not matched to a gene.

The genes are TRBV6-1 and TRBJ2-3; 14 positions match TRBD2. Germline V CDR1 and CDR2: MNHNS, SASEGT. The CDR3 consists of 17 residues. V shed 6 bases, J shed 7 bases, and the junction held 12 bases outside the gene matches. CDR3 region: CASRTQDGLAGGYTQYF. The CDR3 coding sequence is TGTGCCAGCAGAACCCAGGATGGACTAGCGGGAGGTTATACGCAGTATTTT.

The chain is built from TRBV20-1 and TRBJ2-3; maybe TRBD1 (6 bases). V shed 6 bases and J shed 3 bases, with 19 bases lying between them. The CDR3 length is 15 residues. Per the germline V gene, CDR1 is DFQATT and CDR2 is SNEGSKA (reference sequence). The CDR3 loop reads CSASSQGQPTDTQYF. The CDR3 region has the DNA TGCAGTGCCAGCAGCCAAGGACAGCCGACAGATACGCAGTATTTT.

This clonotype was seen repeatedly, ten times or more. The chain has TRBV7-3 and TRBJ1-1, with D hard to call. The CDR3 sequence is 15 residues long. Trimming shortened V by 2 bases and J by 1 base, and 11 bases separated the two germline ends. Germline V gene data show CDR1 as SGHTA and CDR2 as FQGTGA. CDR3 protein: CASSLYGVPNTEAFF. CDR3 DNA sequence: TGTGCCAGCAGCTTATACGGGGTCCCGAACACTGAAGCTTTCTTT.